The 16 T cell receptor beta chains listed next were all sequenced from one sample in a study of CD8 T cells in Susac syndrome. With random hexamers, 0.5 to 1 ug RNA was reverse transcribed. From the immunoSEQ multiplex PCR reads, TCRdb called clonotypes with MiXCR, one entry per CDR3 protein. The sample gives 110,000 or so distinct CDR3 sequences, around 93% of which show up once; roughly 0.11% is in the top ten. The sample was CD8+ T cells from PBMCs. The receptors come from a human donor in good health.

The J gene is TRBJ2-1, the V gene TRBV6-1; TRBD1 is a possible D gene (6 bases). The ends were cut back, 7 bases at V and 0 bases at J, with 10 bases in the middle. This CDR3 spans 14 amino acids. Germline V gene data show CDR1 as MNHNS and CDR2 as SASEGT. As DNA, the CDR3 is TGTGCCAGCACTAGGGACAACTCCTACAATGAGCAGTTCTTC. This codes for CASTRDNSYNEQFF.

The V and J genes are TRBV29-1 and TRBJ2-7; D is unresolved. Per the germline V gene, CDR1 is SQVTM and CDR2 is ANQGSEA. CDR3 length: 11 amino acids. V was trimmed by 0 bases and J by 2 bases, leaving 2 bases between them. The CDR3: CSVEDPYEQYF. In nucleotides, the CDR3 is TGCAGCGTTGAAGATCCCTACGAGCAGTACTTC.

CDR3 in DNA: TGTGCCAGCAGTCTCAGGGAGGTGGGTGGCTACACCTTC. This gives the protein CASSLREVGGYTF. V is TRBV27 and J is TRBJ1-2, with a weak D call TRBD1 (5 bases). V was trimmed by 5 bases and J by 7 bases, leaving 14 bases between them. This CDR3 region has 13 residues. Germline V gene data show CDR1 as MNHEY and CDR2 as SMNVEV (reference sequence).

The chain recombines TRBV10-3 with TRBJ2-7, with a possible D match to TRBD1 (5 bases). The CDR3 runs 14 residues. Trimming removed 2 bases at V and 3 bases at J, with 11 bases between. Germline CDR1 ENHRY, CDR2 SYGVKD. CDR3 in amino acids: CAISEADINYEQYF. The CDR3 bases are TGTGCCATCAGTGAGGCGGACATAAACTACGAGCAGTACTTC.

The rearrangement uses TRBV30 and TRBJ2-2; maybe TRBD1 (5 bases). Germline V gives CDR1 GTSNPN, CDR2 SVGIG (reference sequence). Trimming removed 1 base at V and 6 bases at J, with 9 bases between. The CDR3 length is 13 residues. CDR3 sequence reads: CAWSARVSGELFF. DNA for the CDR3: TGTGCCTGGAGTGCCAGGGTTTCCGGGGAGCTGTTTTTT. The variable domain in full, completed from reference TRBV30 and TRBJ2-2, reads SQTIHQWPATLVQPVGSPLSLECTVEGTSNPNLYWYRQAAGRGLQLLFYSVGIGQISSEVPQNLSASRPQDRQFILSSKKLLLSDSGFYLCAWSARVSGELFFGEGSRLTVL.

V is TRBV5-1 and J is TRBJ1-1, with a tentative D call TRBD1 (5 bases). Germline V gene data show CDR1 as SGHRS and CDR2 as YFSETQ. This CDR3 contains 15 residues. V was shortened by 5 bases and J by 5 bases, with 19 bases between the two germline ends. This chain's CDR3 is CASSLSGLGGTEAFF. CDR3 nucleotide sequence: TGCGCCAGCAGTTTATCAGGGCTTGGGGGGACTGAAGCTTTCTTT.

DNA for the CDR3: TGTGCCAGCAGTTTTATCGGGGTTGCTTTCTTT. It translates to CASSFIGVAFF. V gene TRBV12-3 or TRBV12-4 combines with J gene TRBJ1-1, with no clear D. V was cut by 3 bases and J by 11 bases, with 10 bases left in between. The CDR3 is 11 amino acids.

The rearrangement uses TRBV6-6 and TRBJ2-7; 8 bases are a match to TRBD1. V dropped 6 bases and J dropped 0; count of bases not matched to a gene: 4. The CDR3 spans 14 residues. The germline V gene has CDR1 MNHNY and CDR2 SVGAGI (reference sequence). CDR3 in DNA: TGTGCCAGCAGCTACGACAGGGGCTCCTACGAGCAGTACTTC. It encodes CASSYDRGSYEQYF.

This clonotype was found once. This chain links TRBV7-9 with TRBJ2-3; D gene ambiguous. This CDR3 contains 17 residues. Trimming pared 4 bases from V and 0 bases from J, leaving 17 bases between. Germline V lookup: CDR1 SEHNR, CDR2 FQNEAQ (reference sequence). CDR3 bases: TGTGCCAGCAGCTCCCAAAGTGTGGCAGGCAGCACAGATACGCAGTATTTT. It yields the protein CASSSQSVAGSTDTQYF.

This rearrangement joins TRBV30 to TRBJ2-7; 10 bases agree with TRBD2. V was clipped by 0 bases and J by 2 bases; unmatched bases: 7. CDR3 length equals 16 residues. Germline lookup yields CDR1 GTSNPN and CDR2 SVGIG (reference sequence). Here the CDR3 reads CAWSVRLAGVPYEQYF. The CDR3 coding sequence is TGTGCCTGGAGTGTAAGGCTAGCGGGAGTCCCCTACGAGCAGTACTTC.

The chain couples TRBV7-2 to TRBJ1-6; D not resolved. V lost 3 bases to trimming and J lost 6 bases, with 6 bases between them. The CDR3 runs 13 residues. Germline V lookup: CDR1 SGHTA, CDR2 FQGNSA. The CDR3 sequence is CASSFLLNSPLHF. CDR3 bases: TGTGCCAGCAGCTTCCTGCTTAATTCACCCCTCCACTTT.

The chain combines TRBV15 with TRBJ2-3; D unresolved. Germline CDR1 LNHNV, CDR2 YYDKDF (reference sequence). This CDR3 is 12 amino acids long. V lost 1 base to trimming and J lost 5 bases, with 4 bases between them. The CDR3 DNA reads as TGTGCCACCAGCAGAGTAATAGATACGCAGTATTTT. Translated: CATSRVIDTQYF.

This chain links TRBV7-9 with TRBJ2-3; 9 bases are shared with TRBD1. The V gene's germline CDR1 is SEHNR and CDR2 FQNEAQ (reference sequence). V was pared by 1 base and J by 6 bases, with 11 bases of the junction left unmatched. This CDR3 contains 17 residues. CDR3 bases: TGTGCCAGCAGCTTAGAACGAACCGGACAGGGGATGGATACGCAGTATTTT. Translation gives CASSLERTGQGMDTQYF.

The chain uses TRBV20-1 and TRBJ2-3; D is ambiguous. The germline V gene has CDR1 DFQATT and CDR2 SNEGSKA (reference sequence). V dropped 0 bases and J dropped 3 bases, with 7 bases sitting between them. The CDR3 extends over 13 amino acids. CDR3: CSAREGITDTQYF. In DNA form, the CDR3 reads TGCAGTGCTAGAGAGGGGATTACAGATACGCAGTATTTT.

The V call is TRBV11-2, the J call TRBJ2-1; TRBD2 matches 8 bases. This CDR3 is built from 21 residues. Germline CDR1 is SGHAT and CDR2 is FQNNGV. V was clipped by 3 bases and J by 0 bases; unmatched bases: 19. CDR3 in DNA: TGTGCCAGCAGCTTGTTCCCCGTCCCCAGATTAGCGGGGCCCTCCTACAATGAGCAGTTCTTC. It specifies CASSLFPVPRLAGPSYNEQFF.

The rearrangement uses TRBV20-1 and TRBJ2-4; D unclear. This CDR3 is 10 amino acids long. V gave up 4 bases and J gave up 13 bases, with 11 bases separating them. Germline assignment: CDR1 DFQATT and CDR2 SNEGSKA (reference sequence). CDR3 sequence reads: CSAISHGQYF. The CDR3 region has the DNA TGCAGTGCTATTTCCCATGGACAGTACTTC.